This T cell receptor (beta chain) was captured by sequencing in a study of T-cell reconstitution after alpha-beta-depleted transplantation in children. Construction of the TCRbeta library involved unique molecular identifiers. Using its own MiXCR run on the PCR reads, TCRdb lists one record per CDR3 protein. The profile covers about 900,000 distinct CDR3 sequences, with roughly 29% appearing a single time and roughly 31% taken by the ten largest. This clonotype appeared a single time. The CDR3 spans 13 residues. CDR1 and CDR2 (germline): DFQATT, SNEGSKA (reference sequence). The ends lost 3 bases at V and 8 bases at J; junction bases unmatched: 3.

V usage is TRBV20-1 and J usage is TRBJ1-6, with TRBD1 matching over 8 bases. The origin of this receptor is a boy under three years old who had a stem cell transplant for SCID, so the T cells may come from the graft donor. Sequenced here: PBMCs, mostly from graft donor cells, sampled 360 days after TCRalphabeta/CD19-depleted stem cell transplant. CDR3 region: CSASGTGDSPLHF. CDR3 coding DNA: TGCAGTGCTAGTGGGACAGGAGATTCACCCCTCCACTTT.